The next 17 T cell receptor beta chains were all read from a single sample in a study of CD4 T cells in lung cancer. At least 3 cm from the malignant lesion, non-adjacent lung tissue was taken from the same resection. Some clones are missing from TCRdb's copy, which holds only in-frame ones; the method was immunoSEQ multiplex PCR. The sample records about 10,000 clones, over 65% being singletons. Material: normal lung tissue taken away from the tumor. The source is a man aged 55 to 69 with non-small cell lung cancer.

This rearrangement joins TRBV15 to TRBJ2-1, with a weak D call TRBD2 (7 bases). Trimming took 5 bases from V and 1 from J, leaving 15 bases between them. The germline V gene has CDR1 LNHNV and CDR2 YYDKDF (reference sequence). The CDR3 runs 16 residues. CDR3 residues: CATSPKGGGSYNEQFF. Here the CDR3 DNA reads TGTGCCACCAGCCCTAAGGGGGGAGGGTCCTACAATGAGCAGTTCTTC. The entire variable domain, with the rest obtained from reference TRBV15 and TRBJ2-1, is as follows: DAMVIQNPRYQVTQFGKPVTLSCSQTLNHNVMYWYQQKSSQAPKLLFHYYDKDFNNEADTPDNFQSRRPNTSFCFLDIRSPGLGDTAMYLCATSPKGGGSYNEQFFGPGTRLTVL.

The rearrangement links TRBV28 to TRBJ2-7, with 7 nucleotides matching TRBD2. CDR1 MDHEN and CDR2 SYDVKM come from the germline V gene. V dropped 5 bases and J dropped 5; count of bases not matched to a gene: 15. The CDR3 totals 16 residues. CDR3 sequence: CASSAFLGGGPNEQYF. CDR3 nucleotides: TGTGCCAGCAGTGCCTTCCTGGGGGGAGGGCCTAACGAGCAGTACTTC. Full variable domain (missing parts from reference TRBV28 and TRBJ2-7): DVKVTQSSRYLVKRTGEKVFLECVQDMDHENMFWYRQDPGLGLRLIYFSYDVKMKEKGDIPEGYSVSREKKERFSLILESASTNQTSMYLCASSAFLGGGPNEQYFGPGTRLTVT.

The chain has TRBV5-1 and TRBJ2-7; possibly TRBD2 for D (5 bases). The CDR3 is 14 amino acids. Per germline, CDR1 SGHRS and CDR2 YFSETQ. The V gene lost 8 bases and the J gene lost 6 bases, with 21 bases spanning the gap. CDR3 DNA: TGCGCCAGTAGAATTAGCGACCTGATTAGCGAGCAGTACTTC. Amino acids: CASRISDLISEQYF.

The chain couples TRBV2 to TRBJ2-1, with D tentatively TRBD2 (6 bases). V was pared by 7 bases and J by 2 bases, with 21 bases between. This CDR3 contains 17 residues. From germline, CDR1 is SNHLY and CDR2 FYNNEI. DNA of the CDR3: TGTGCCAGCACCCTAACAGGCGGGGAGGCCGCCTACAATGAGCAGTTCTTC. Protein sequence: CASTLTGGEAAYNEQFF.

The V and J genes are TRBV6-5 and TRBJ1-5; 7 bases agree with TRBD1. Looked up from germline, CDR1 is MNHEY and CDR2 is SVGAGI. The length of the CDR3 is 15 residues. V was clipped by 6 bases and J by 0 bases; unmatched bases: 5. The CDR3 DNA follows: TGTGCCAGCAGATCGCAGGGGGATAGCAATCAGCCCCAGCATTTT. Translated: CASRSQGDSNQPQHF.

This clone was seen ten or more times. CDR3 loop: CASSQDRYRVGHEQYF. CDR3 coding DNA: TGCGCCAGCAGCCAAGATCGGTACAGGGTGGGGCACGAGCAGTACTTC. The chain uses TRBV4-1 and TRBJ2-7, with D tentatively TRBD1 (6 bases). This CDR3 has 16 residues. The V end lost 0 bases, the J end lost 5 bases, and 17 bases lay between the germline ends. Germline V gene sequence: CDR1 MGHRA, CDR2 YSYEKL.

The chain has TRBV4-1 and TRBJ2-7; 8 bases are a match to TRBD2. CDR1 and CDR2 from the germline V gene are MGHRA and YSYEKL. The CDR3 spans 15 residues. V trimming: 4 bases; J trimming: 1 base; junction bases outside the gene matches: 6. CDR3 amino acids: CASSPLAGLSYEQYV. The CDR3 nucleotides are TGCGCCAGCAGCCCCCTAGCGGGCCTATCCTACGAGCAGTACGTC.

V is TRBV10-3 and J is TRBJ1-5; D may be TRBD1 (5 bases). CDR1 ENHRY and CDR2 SYGVKD come from the germline V gene. This CDR3 has 13 amino acids. The V end lost 6 bases, the J end lost 1 base, and 7 bases lay between the germline ends. The CDR3, as DNA: TGTGCCATCAGACAGGACAGCAATCAGCCCCAGCATTTT. This encodes CAIRQDSNQPQHF.

By its share, this clone is medium-sized. This chain connects TRBV6-1 to TRBJ2-2; the match to TRBD2 covers 11 bases. Per germline, CDR1 MNHNS and CDR2 SASEGT. The CDR3 loop spans 15 amino acids. V lost 6 bases to trimming and J lost 7 bases; unmatched junction nucleotides: 7. The CDR3 sequence is CASSTSGSEVGELFF. The CDR3 nucleotides are TGTGCCAGCAGCACTAGCGGGAGTGAGGTCGGGGAGCTGTTTTTT.

This rearrangement joins TRBV13 to TRBJ2-1; D possibly corresponds to TRBD2 (6 bases). CDR1 and CDR2 (germline): PRHDT, FYEKMQ (reference sequence). The CDR3 contains 17 residues. Trimming took 3 bases from V and 2 from J, leaving 17 bases between them. The CDR3 sequence is CASSFSGTPLPYNEQFF. DNA for the CDR3: TGTGCCAGCAGCTTTTCTGGGACTCCCCTACCCTACAATGAGCAGTTCTTC.

This clone showed up just a few times. CDR3: CASGQSPRTDTQYF. Written as DNA, the CDR3 is TGTGCCAGCGGGCAATCCCCTCGCACAGATACGCAGTATTTT. This sequence joins TRBV9 and TRBJ2-3, with unresolved D. CDR1 SGDLS and CDR2 YYNGEE come from the germline V gene. V was trimmed by 7 bases and J by 1 base, leaving 13 bases between them. The CDR3 sequence is 14 residues long.

The chain employs TRBV9 and TRBJ2-2; TRBD1 might be the D (6 bases). Germline V gene lookup returns CDR1 SGDLS and CDR2 YYNGEE. This CDR3 is built from 14 residues. Trimming left V 3 bases short and J 7 bases short, with 13 bases between. This chain's CDR3 is CASSGGQTGGELFF. CDR3 nucleotide sequence: TGTGCCAGCAGCGGGGGACAAACGGGCGGGGAGCTGTTTTTT.

The DNA of the CDR3 is TGTGCCAGCAGGGCACAGGGGGAAATCACAGATACGCAGTATTTT. It encodes CASRAQGEITDTQYF. V gene TRBV2 combines with J gene TRBJ2-3, with TRBD1 matching over 8 bases. V shed 6 bases and J 2 bases; nucleotides not matched to a gene: 7. From germline, CDR1 is SNHLY and CDR2 FYNNEI. The CDR3 runs 15 residues.

The chain employs TRBV30 and TRBJ1-1; D unclear. Germline assignment: CDR1 GTSNPN and CDR2 SVGIG (reference sequence). This CDR3 has 14 residues. The V and J ends lost 1 base and 7 bases respectively, with 16 bases between them. Here the CDR3 DNA reads TGTGCCTGGAGTGGGAGGGTGAGTTGGGGTGAAGCTTTCTTT. Translated: CAWSGRVSWGEAFF. Using reference TRBV30 and TRBJ1-1 for the parts outside the CDR3, the full variable domain is SQTIHQWPATLVQPVGSPLSLECTVEGTSNPNLYWYRQAAGRGLQLLFYSVGIGQISSEVPQNLSASRPQDRQFILSSKKLLLSDSGFYLCAWSGRVSWGEAFFGQGTRLTVV.

The gene calls are TRBV13 and TRBJ2-1; D is undetermined. V gave up 5 bases and J gave up 5 bases, with 16 bases separating them. The germline gives CDR1 PRHDT, CDR2 FYEKMQ (reference sequence). CDR3 size: 15 residues. This chain's CDR3 is CASSTSRLGNNEQFF. The CDR3, as DNA: TGTGCCAGCAGCACCTCAAGATTGGGCAACAATGAGCAGTTCTTC. The whole variable domain, filled in from reference TRBV13 and TRBJ2-1, reads AAGVIQSPRHLIKEKRETATLKCYPIPRHDTVYWYQQGPGQDPQFLISFYEKMQSDKGSIPDRFSAQQFSDYHSELNMSSLELGDSALYFCASSTSRLGNNEQFFGPGTRLTVL.

The chain is built from TRBV29-1 and TRBJ2-7, with D possibly being TRBD1 (6 bases). The germline V and J ends were trimmed by 6 bases and 0 bases, with 12 bases remaining between them. This CDR3 comprises 13 residues. Germline V CDR1 and CDR2: SQVTM, ANQGSEA. The CDR3 sequence: CSVVPDSSYEQYF. In DNA, the CDR3 is TGCAGCGTGGTACCGGACAGCTCCTACGAGCAGTACTTC.

This sequence joins TRBV7-9 and TRBJ1-4, with 7 nucleotides matching TRBD1. The CDR3 has 15 residues. Looked up from germline, CDR1 is SEHNR and CDR2 is FQNEAQ (reference sequence). V shed 5 bases, J shed 4 bases, and the junction held 7 bases outside the gene matches. CDR3 nucleotides: TGTGCCAGCAGCGAGAAAGGGGGCATTAATGAAAAACTGTTTTTT. Its protein product is CASSEKGGINEKLFF.